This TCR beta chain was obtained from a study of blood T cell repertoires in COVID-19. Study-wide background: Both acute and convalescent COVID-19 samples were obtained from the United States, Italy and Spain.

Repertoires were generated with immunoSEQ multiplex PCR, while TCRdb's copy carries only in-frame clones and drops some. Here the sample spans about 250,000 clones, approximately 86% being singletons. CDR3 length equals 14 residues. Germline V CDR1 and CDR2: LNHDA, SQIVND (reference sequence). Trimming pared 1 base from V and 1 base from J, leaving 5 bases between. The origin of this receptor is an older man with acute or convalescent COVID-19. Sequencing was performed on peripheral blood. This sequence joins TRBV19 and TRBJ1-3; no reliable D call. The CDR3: CASSIGLSGNTIYF. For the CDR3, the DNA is TGTGCCAGTAGTATAGGACTATCTGGAAACACCATATATTTT.